This T cell receptor beta chain comes out of a study of PD-1 blockade in classical Hodgkin lymphoma. The CDR3 contains 11 residues. The germline V and J ends were trimmed by 8 bases and 1 base, with 5 bases remaining between them. Germline values: CDR1 MNHNY, CDR2 SVGAGI (reference sequence). After autologous stem cell transplantation all patients relapsed, and prior brentuximab vedotin exposure differed between cohorts. TCRdb's table, derived via immunoSEQ multiplex PCR, lists solely in-frame clones and lacks some. The sample lists roughly 61,000 clones, 80% to 95% occurring once. As concerns this clone: The antigen remains undetermined.

Findings of the study overall: When set against healthy donors, newly diagnosed patients were reported to show lower baseline TCR diversity. For complete responders, baseline diversity was comparable to that of newly diagnosed patients. Prior therapy or disease activity may underlie the repertoire differences, whose causes remain undefined.

This sequence was found in a human donor with classical Hodgkin lymphoma. The sequencing used peripheral blood mononuclear cells (PBMCs), collected before the second cycle of nivolumab. The rearrangement links TRBV6-6 to TRBJ1-2; possibly TRBD1 for D (5 bases). Written as DNA, the CDR3 is TGTGCCAGCCAGGGTAACTATGGCTACACCTTC. It is translated as CASQGNYGYTF.